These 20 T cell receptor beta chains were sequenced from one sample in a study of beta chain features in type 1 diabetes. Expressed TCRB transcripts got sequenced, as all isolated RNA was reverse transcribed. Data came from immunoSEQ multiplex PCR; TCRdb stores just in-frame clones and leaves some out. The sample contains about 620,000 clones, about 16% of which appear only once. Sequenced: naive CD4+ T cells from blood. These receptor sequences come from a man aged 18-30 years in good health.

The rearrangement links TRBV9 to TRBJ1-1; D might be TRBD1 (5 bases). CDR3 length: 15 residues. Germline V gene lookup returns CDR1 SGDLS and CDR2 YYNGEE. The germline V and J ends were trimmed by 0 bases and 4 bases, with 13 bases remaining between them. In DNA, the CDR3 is TGTGCCAGCAGCGTAGTGGCGGCGGGGGGCACTGAAGCTTTCTTT. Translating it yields CASSVVAAGGTEAFF.

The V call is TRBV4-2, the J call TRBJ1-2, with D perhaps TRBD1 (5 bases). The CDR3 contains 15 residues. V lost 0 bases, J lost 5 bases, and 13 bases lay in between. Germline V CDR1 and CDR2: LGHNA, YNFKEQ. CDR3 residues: CASSQDTGGFYGYTF. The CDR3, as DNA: TGTGCCAGCAGCCAAGATACAGGCGGTTTTTATGGCTACACCTTC.

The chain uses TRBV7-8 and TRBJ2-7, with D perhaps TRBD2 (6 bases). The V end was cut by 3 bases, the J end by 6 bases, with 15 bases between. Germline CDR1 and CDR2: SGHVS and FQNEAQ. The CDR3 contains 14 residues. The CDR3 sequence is CASSLGGQGSEQYF. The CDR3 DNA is TGTGCCAGCAGCTTGGGAGGCCAGGGTAGCGAGCAGTACTTC.

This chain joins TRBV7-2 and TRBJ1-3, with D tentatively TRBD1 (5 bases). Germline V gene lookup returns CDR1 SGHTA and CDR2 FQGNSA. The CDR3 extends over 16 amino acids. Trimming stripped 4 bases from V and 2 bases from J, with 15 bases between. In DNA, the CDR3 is TGTGCCAGCAGCTCGAGAATCCCCAGGGCTGGAAACACCATATATTTT. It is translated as CASSSRIPRAGNTIYF.

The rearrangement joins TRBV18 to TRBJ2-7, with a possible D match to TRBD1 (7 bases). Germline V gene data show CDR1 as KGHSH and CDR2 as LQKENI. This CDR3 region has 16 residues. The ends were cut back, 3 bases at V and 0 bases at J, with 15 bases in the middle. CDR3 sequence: CASSPTTGTFSYEQYF. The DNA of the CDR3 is TGTGCCAGCTCACCGACGACAGGGACTTTCTCCTACGAGCAGTACTTC.

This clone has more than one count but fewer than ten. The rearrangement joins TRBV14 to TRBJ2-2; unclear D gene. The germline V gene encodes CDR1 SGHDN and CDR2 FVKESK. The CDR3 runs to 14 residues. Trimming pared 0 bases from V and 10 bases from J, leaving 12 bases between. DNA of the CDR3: TGTGCCAGCAGCCAAGATAAGCGAATAGTGGAGCTGTTTTTT. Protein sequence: CASSQDKRIVELFF.

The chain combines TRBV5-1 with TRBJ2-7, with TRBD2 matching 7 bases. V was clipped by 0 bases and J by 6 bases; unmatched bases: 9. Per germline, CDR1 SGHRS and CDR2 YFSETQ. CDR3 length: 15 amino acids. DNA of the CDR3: TGCGCCAGCAGCTTGGTCCCGGGGAGGGTCGTCGAGCAGTACTTC. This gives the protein CASSLVPGRVVEQYF.

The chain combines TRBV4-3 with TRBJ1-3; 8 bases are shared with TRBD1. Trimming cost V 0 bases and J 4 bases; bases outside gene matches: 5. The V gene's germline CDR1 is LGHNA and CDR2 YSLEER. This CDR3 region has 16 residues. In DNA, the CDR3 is TGCGCCAGCAGCCAAGAGACAGGGGCTAGGGGAAACACCATATATTTT. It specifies CASSQETGARGNTIYF.

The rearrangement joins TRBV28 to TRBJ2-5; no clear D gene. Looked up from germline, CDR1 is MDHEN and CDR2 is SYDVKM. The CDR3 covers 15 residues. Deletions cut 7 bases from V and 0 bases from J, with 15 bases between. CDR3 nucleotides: TGTGCCAGCAAGAGGCCCAGAAGGTACCAAGAGACCCAGTACTTC. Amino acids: CASKRPRRYQETQYF.

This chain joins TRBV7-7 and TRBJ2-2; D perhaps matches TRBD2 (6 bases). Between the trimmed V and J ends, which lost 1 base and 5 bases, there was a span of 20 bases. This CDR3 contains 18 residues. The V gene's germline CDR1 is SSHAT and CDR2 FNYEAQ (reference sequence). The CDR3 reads CASSLGGFGGGGTGELFF. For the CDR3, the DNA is TGTGCCAGCAGCTTAGGAGGCTTCGGGGGAGGCGGGACCGGGGAGCTGTTTTTT.

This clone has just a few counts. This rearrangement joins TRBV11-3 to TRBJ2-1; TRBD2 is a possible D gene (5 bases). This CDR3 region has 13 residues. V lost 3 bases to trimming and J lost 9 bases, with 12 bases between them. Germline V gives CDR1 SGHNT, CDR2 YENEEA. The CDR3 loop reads CASSFIGGGEQFF. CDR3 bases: TGTGCCAGCAGCTTCATAGGCGGAGGTGAGCAGTTCTTC. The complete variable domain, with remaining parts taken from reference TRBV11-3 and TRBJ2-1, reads EAGVVQSPRYKIIEKKQPVAFWCNPISGHNTLYWYLQNLGQGPELLIRYENEEAVDDSQLPKDRFSAERLKGVDSTLKIQPAELGDSAVYLCASSFIGGGEQFFGPGTRLTVL.

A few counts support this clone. This CDR3 reads CSVPARTGYNEQFF. The CDR3 DNA reads as TGCAGCGTTCCGGCCCGGACAGGTTATAATGAGCAGTTCTTC. The chain uses TRBV29-1 and TRBJ2-1, with 7 bases aligning to TRBD1. With 5 bases clipped from V and 7 bases from J, the junction kept 11 bases outside the gene matches. Germline V gives CDR1 SQVTM, CDR2 ANQGSEA. The CDR3 extends over 14 amino acids.

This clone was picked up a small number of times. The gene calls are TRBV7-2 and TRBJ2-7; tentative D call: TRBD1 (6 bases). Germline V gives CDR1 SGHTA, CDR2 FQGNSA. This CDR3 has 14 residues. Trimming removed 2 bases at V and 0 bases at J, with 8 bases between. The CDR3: CASSLRDISYEQYF. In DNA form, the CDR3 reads TGTGCCAGCAGCTTACGGGACATCTCCTACGAGCAGTACTTC.

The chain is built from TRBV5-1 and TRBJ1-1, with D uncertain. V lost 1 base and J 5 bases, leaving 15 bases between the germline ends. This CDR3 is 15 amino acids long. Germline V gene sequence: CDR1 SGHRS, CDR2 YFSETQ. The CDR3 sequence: CASSLYSGAGTEAFF. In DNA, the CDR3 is TGCGCCAGCAGCTTGTACTCCGGAGCGGGGACTGAAGCTTTCTTT.

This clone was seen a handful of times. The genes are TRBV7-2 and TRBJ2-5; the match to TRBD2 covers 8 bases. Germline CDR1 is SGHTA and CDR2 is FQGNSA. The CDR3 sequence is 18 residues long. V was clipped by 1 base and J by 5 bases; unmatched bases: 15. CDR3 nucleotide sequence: TGTGCCAGCAGCTTAGTTACCGGGACTAGAAGCCTAATGGAGACCCAGTACTTC. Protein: CASSLVTGTRSLMETQYF.

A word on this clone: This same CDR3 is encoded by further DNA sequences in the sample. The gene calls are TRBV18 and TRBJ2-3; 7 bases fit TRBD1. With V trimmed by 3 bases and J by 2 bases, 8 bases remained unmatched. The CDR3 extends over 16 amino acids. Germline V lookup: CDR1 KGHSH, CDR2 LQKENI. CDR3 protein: CASSPQRQGSTDTQYF. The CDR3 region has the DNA TGTGCCAGCTCACCCCAGAGACAGGGCTCCACAGATACGCAGTATTTT.

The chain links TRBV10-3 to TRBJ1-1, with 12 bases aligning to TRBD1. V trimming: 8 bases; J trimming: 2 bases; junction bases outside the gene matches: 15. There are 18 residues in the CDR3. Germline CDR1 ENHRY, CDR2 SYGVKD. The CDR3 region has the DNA TGTGCCATCTCCGGGACAGGGGGCACGTTTCTCCCTAACACTGAAGCTTTCTTT. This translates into CAISGTGGTFLPNTEAFF.

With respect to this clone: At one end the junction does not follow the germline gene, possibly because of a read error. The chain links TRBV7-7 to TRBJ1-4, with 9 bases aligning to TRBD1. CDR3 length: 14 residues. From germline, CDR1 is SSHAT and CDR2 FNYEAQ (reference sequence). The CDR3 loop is CASSLGQGIGKLFF. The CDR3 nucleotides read TGTGCTAGCAGCTTAGGACAGGGGATTGGAAAACTGTTTTTT. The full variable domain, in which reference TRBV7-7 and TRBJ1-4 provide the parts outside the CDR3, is GAGVSQSPRYKVTKRGQDVTLRCDPISSHATLYWYQQALGQGPEFLTYFNYEAQPDKSGLPSDRFSAERPEGSISTLTIQRTEQRDSAMYRCASSLGQGIGKLFFGSGTQLSVL.

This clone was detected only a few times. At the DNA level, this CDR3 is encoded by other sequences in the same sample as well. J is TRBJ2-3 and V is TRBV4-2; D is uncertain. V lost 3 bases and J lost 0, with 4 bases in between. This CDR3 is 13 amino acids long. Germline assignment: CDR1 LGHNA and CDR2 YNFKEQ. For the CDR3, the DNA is TGTGCCAGCAGCCAGGGTAGCACAGATACGCAGTATTTT. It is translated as CASSQGSTDTQYF.

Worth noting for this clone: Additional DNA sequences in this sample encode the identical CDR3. The CDR3 here is CASSPPNQPQHF. The DNA for the CDR3 is TGTGCCAGCTCACCACCAAATCAGCCCCAGCATTTT. The rearrangement uses TRBV18 and TRBJ1-5; D gene uncertain. The CDR3 runs to 12 residues. Per the germline V gene, CDR1 is KGHSH and CDR2 is LQKENI. V was trimmed by 0 bases and J by 4 bases, leaving 1 base between them.